What follows are 20 T cell receptor beta chains derived from one specimen sequenced in a study of T cell responses to AZD1222 COVID-19 vaccine. The table came from immunoSEQ multiplex PCR; TCRdb's copy has only in-frame clones and leaves some out. Of 95,000 to 150,000 clones listed, 80% to 90% are singletons. The sample was peripheral blood, taken on day 0 of MenACWY control vaccination. Receptors originate from an adult in good health.

The rearrangement uses TRBV28 and TRBJ2-7; the match to TRBD2 covers 13 bases. Trimming at V came to 5 bases and at J to 6 bases, leaving 7 bases not matched to a gene. Germline CDR1 reads MDHEN; CDR2 reads SYDVKM. CDR3 length equals 15 residues. The CDR3 here is CASSLGLAGASEQYF. CDR3 nucleotide sequence: TGTGCCAGCAGTCTAGGACTAGCGGGAGCATCCGAGCAGTACTTC.

This rearrangement joins TRBV28 to TRBJ1-2; D ambiguous. The CDR3 contains 15 residues. V was clipped by 1 base and J by 3 bases, with 12 bases between them. The V gene's germline CDR1 is MDHEN and CDR2 SYDVKM. Here the CDR3 reads CASSLFGRMDYGYTF. CDR3 in DNA: TGTGCCAGCAGTTTATTTGGGAGAATGGACTATGGCTACACCTTC.

The chain is built from TRBV30 and TRBJ2-2; D not resolved. Germline CDR1 GTSNPN, CDR2 SVGIG (reference sequence). The CDR3 spans 14 residues. V shed 5 bases and J shed 3 bases, with 13 bases lying between them. DNA for the CDR3: TGTGCCTGGTATACAGACGGGTACACCGGGGAGCTGTTTTTT. Residues: CAWYTDGYTGELFF.

With regard to this clone: The identical CDR3 is also encoded by other nucleotide sequences in the sample. The chain recombines TRBV3-1 (or the pseudogene TRBV3-2) with TRBJ1-2; no firm D call. CDR1 and CDR2 (germline): LGHDT, YNNKEL (reference sequence). CDR3 length: 12 amino acids. The V end was cut by 3 bases, the J end by 3 bases, with 5 bases between. Here the CDR3 reads CASSQVDYGYTF. Here the CDR3 DNA reads TGTGCCAGCAGCCAGGTTGACTATGGCTACACCTTC.

V is TRBV3-1 (or the pseudogene TRBV3-2) and J is TRBJ2-1; 13 nucleotides align to TRBD2. The CDR3 is 15 residues long. CDR1 and CDR2 (germline): LGHDT, YNNKEL (reference sequence). V was pared by 4 bases and J by 8 bases, with 5 bases of the junction left unmatched. CDR3 in DNA: TGTGCCAGCAGCCCGACTAGCGGGAGGACACATGAGCAGTTCTTC. Translation: CASSPTSGRTHEQFF.

The chain carries TRBV6-4 and TRBJ2-3, with a weak D call TRBD2 (6 bases). V was shortened by 2 bases and J by 2 bases, with 11 bases between the two germline ends. This CDR3 is built from 15 residues. Germline loops: CDR1 MRHNA, CDR2 SNTAGT. The CDR3 sequence: CASSDKASATDTQYF. In DNA, the CDR3 is TGTGCCAGCAGTGACAAGGCTAGCGCCACAGATACGCAGTATTTT.

This clone was picked up a small number of times. The V and J genes are TRBV4-1 and TRBJ2-2; 7 bases line up with TRBD2. The CDR3 length is 16 residues. CDR1 is MGHRA and CDR2 is YSYEKL in the germline V gene. V was pared by 0 bases and J by 5 bases, with 6 bases of the junction left unmatched. The CDR3 sequence is CASSQDMSGITGELFF. In nucleotides, the CDR3 is TGCGCCAGCAGCCAAGATATGAGCGGGATAACCGGGGAGCTGTTTTTT.

The rearrangement joins TRBV6-5 to TRBJ2-3; 7 bases fit TRBD1. V gave up 7 bases and J gave up 1 base; unmatched junction bases: 5. The germline CDR1 and CDR2 sequences are MNHEY and SVGAGI. The length of the CDR3 is 14 residues. CDR3 coding DNA: TGTGCCAGCAAGACTACAGGGGGCACAGATACGCAGTATTTT. It codes for CASKTTGGTDTQYF.

This chain uses TRBV2 with TRBJ1-3; D not resolved. The CDR3 runs to 18 residues. CDR1 and CDR2 from the germline V gene are SNHLY and FYNNEI. Between the trimmed V and J ends, which lost 6 bases and 0 bases, there was a span of 21 bases. The CDR3: CASRASRDTSTSGNTIYF. CDR3 sequence (DNA): TGTGCCAGCAGAGCAAGCCGTGATACTTCCACCTCTGGAAACACCATATATTTT.

This chain links TRBV12-3 or TRBV12-4 with TRBJ1-1; tentatively, D is TRBD1 (5 bases). Trimming took 4 bases from V and 2 from J, leaving 8 bases between them. This CDR3 has 13 residues. The CDR3 spells CASSYGGNTEAFF. The CDR3 bases are TGTGCCAGCAGTTATGGGGGTAACACTGAAGCTTTCTTT.

This sequence joins TRBV7-8 and TRBJ1-4; TRBD1 agrees at 7 bases. Germline loops: CDR1 SGHVS, CDR2 FQNEAQ. V was pared by 4 bases and J by 3 bases, with 14 bases of the junction left unmatched. This CDR3 comprises 18 residues. As DNA, the CDR3 is TGTGCCAGCAGCTCCCACCGGGACAGAGGCCGCTCTAATGAAAAACTGTTTTTT. Translated: CASSSHRDRGRSNEKLFF.

The chain recombines TRBV6-1 with TRBJ2-5; the D is unclear. The V end lost 2 bases, the J end lost 4 bases, and 11 bases lay between the germline ends. Germline V CDR1 and CDR2: MNHNS, SASEGT. The CDR3 contains 14 residues. CDR3 nucleotides: TGTGCCAGCAGTGAATTTGGTAAATCAGAGACCCAGTACTTC. Its protein product is CASSEFGKSETQYF.

V usage is TRBV29-1 and J usage is TRBJ2-7, with D tentatively TRBD1 (6 bases). V lost 4 bases to trimming and J lost 3 bases, with 7 bases between them. Per germline, CDR1 SQVTM and CDR2 ANQGSEA. The CDR3 runs to 11 residues. CDR3 in DNA: TGCAGCGTTGGGGACAACTACGAGCAGTACTTC. This encodes CSVGDNYEQYF.

The chain employs TRBV5-6 and TRBJ2-7, with 7 bases matching TRBD1. The V segment lost 3 bases and the J segment 2 bases; nucleotides outside the gene matches: 8. This CDR3 region has 15 residues. The germline CDR1 and CDR2 sequences are SGHDT and YYEEEE. The CDR3 sequence is CASSWGTTGAYEQYF. The CDR3 nucleotides are TGTGCCAGCAGCTGGGGAACCACAGGGGCCTACGAGCAGTACTTC.

This rearrangement joins TRBV30 to TRBJ2-3; D gene uncertain. This CDR3 region has 12 residues. From germline, CDR1 is GTSNPN and CDR2 SVGIG (reference sequence). V lost 0 bases, J lost 6 bases, and 7 bases lay in between. In nucleotides, the CDR3 is TGTGCCTGGAGTGTACTTTGGGATACGCAGTATTTT. It is translated as CAWSVLWDTQYF. The variable domain in full, completed from reference TRBV30 and TRBJ2-3, reads SQTIHQWPATLVQPVGSPLSLECTVEGTSNPNLYWYRQAAGRGLQLLFYSVGIGQISSEVPQNLSASRPQDRQFILSSKKLLLSDSGFYLCAWSVLWDTQYFGPGTRLTVL.

On this clone: Other DNA variants within this sample encode the same CDR3. The chain recombines TRBV30 with TRBJ1-3; D gene ambiguous. Trimming left V 0 bases short and J 2 bases short, with 5 bases between. The CDR3 covers 13 residues. CDR1 and CDR2 (germline): GTSNPN, SVGIG (reference sequence). The CDR3: CAWSVGTGNTIYF. DNA of the CDR3: TGTGCCTGGAGTGTGGGGACTGGAAACACCATATATTTT.

This clone was recorded only once. The chain has TRBV7-2 and TRBJ2-7; 10 bases map to TRBD2. There are 16 residues in the CDR3. In germline, CDR1 is SGHTA, CDR2 FQGNSA. V lost 0 bases, J lost 3 bases, and 5 bases stayed unmatched. CDR3 amino acids: CASSLASSGSFYEQYF. Here the CDR3 DNA reads TGTGCCAGCAGCTTAGCATCTAGCGGGAGTTTCTACGAGCAGTACTTC. Supplemented by reference TRBV7-2 and TRBJ2-7, the full variable domain reads GAGVSQSPSNKVTEKGKDVELRCDPISGHTALYWYRQSLGQGLEFLIYFQGNSAPDKSGLPSDRFSAERTGGSVSTLTIQRTQQEDSAVYLCASSLASSGSFYEQYFGPGTRLTVT.

Notes on this clone: At one of its ends the junction is not consistent with the germline gene, which may arise from a read error. CDR3 region: CTSSLGLQRTDTQYF. The CDR3 nucleotides read TGCACCAGCAGCTTGGGTCTTCAACGCACAGATACGCAGTATTTT. The chain couples TRBV5-1 to TRBJ2-3, with D uncertain. This CDR3 is built from 15 residues. Germline V gene lookup returns CDR1 SGHRS and CDR2 YFSETQ.

The chain has TRBV3-1 (or the pseudogene TRBV3-2) and TRBJ2-2; 11 positions agree with TRBD2. Trimming took 4 bases from V and 8 from J; bases not matched to a gene: 3. CDR3 length: 14 amino acids. Germline lookup yields CDR1 LGHDT and CDR2 YNNKEL (reference sequence). This chain's CDR3 is CASSPTSGSGELFF. The CDR3 region has the DNA TGTGCCAGCAGCCCAACTAGCGGGAGTGGGGAGCTGTTTTTT.

V gene TRBV4-3 combines with J gene TRBJ1-5; the D is unclear. Germline assignment: CDR1 LGHNA and CDR2 YSLEER. This CDR3 contains 17 residues. Trimming took 0 bases from V and 1 from J, leaving 13 bases between them. CDR3 DNA: TGCGCCAGCAGCCAAGAGGCCGGTCAGCAGAGCAATCAGCCCCAGCATTTT. Encoded protein: CASSQEAGQQSNQPQHF.